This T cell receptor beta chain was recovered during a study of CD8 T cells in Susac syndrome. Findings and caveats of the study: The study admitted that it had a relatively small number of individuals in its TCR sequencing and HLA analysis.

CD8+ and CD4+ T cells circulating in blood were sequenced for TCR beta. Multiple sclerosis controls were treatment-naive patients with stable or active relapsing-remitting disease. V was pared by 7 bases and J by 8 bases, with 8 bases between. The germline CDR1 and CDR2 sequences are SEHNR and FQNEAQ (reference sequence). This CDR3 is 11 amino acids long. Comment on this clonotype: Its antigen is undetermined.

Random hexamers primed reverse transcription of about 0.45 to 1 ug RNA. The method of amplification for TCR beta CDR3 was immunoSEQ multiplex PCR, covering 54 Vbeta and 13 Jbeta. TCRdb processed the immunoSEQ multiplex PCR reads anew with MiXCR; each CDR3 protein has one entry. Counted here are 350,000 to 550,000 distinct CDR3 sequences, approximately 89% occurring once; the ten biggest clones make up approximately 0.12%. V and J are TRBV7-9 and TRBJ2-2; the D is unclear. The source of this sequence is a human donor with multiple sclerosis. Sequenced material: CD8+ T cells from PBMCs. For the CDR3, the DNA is TGTGCCAGCAACTTCCCTGGGGAGCTGTTTTTT. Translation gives CASNFPGELFF.